A single TCR beta chain is shown here with its context. This entry belongs to a study of vaccination and CD4 T cells after COVID-19. The CDR3 has 15 amino acids. Germline assignment: CDR1 LNHDA and CDR2 SQIVND (reference sequence). The V and J ends lost 2 bases and 8 bases, in that order; junction bases with no gene match: 7. From the PCR reads, TCRdb called clonotypes with MiXCR, one entry per CDR3 protein. The sample records around 15,000 distinct CDR3 sequences, 66% being singletons. The V call is TRBV19, the J call TRBJ1-2; 11 bases align to TRBD1. The receptor's source is a human donor who had recovered from COVID-19. The source material was CD4+ T cells from blood, sampled after SARS-CoV-2 vaccination. CDR3 sequence (DNA): TGTGCCAGTAGTATATTTGGACAGGGGGCGCGCGGCTACACCTTC. Encoded protein: CASSIFGQGARGYTF.